The following is a T cell receptor (beta chain) sequence with its context. The sample is drawn from a study of blood T cell repertoires in COVID-19. Across the study: COVID-19 samples collected from the United States, Italy and Spain covered acute and convalescent phases. PBMCs, B-cell-depleted T cells, or T cells provided the cDNA or gDNA that made up the material.

In the original analysis: Reference gene primer amplification gave nucleated cell count estimates. This table comes from immunoSEQ multiplex PCR, and its TCRdb copy is limited to in-frame clones, with some not included. V and J calls and clone size come straight from that table; D and trimming were deduced from the DNA. The profile shows approximately 380,000 clones, 80% to 95% of them singletons. Germline V gene sequence: CDR1 WSHSY, CDR2 SAAADI. Trimming removed 6 bases from V and 0 bases from J, with 13 bases in between. The CDR3 loop spans 15 amino acids. The V and J genes are TRBV10-2 and TRBJ2-3, with D tentatively TRBD1 (5 bases). Material for sequencing was PBMCs or T cells enriched from blood (not recorded which). The receptor's source is a woman between 40 and 50 years old who had been exposed to COVID-19. The DNA of the CDR3 is TGCGCCAGCAGGAGAGACAGTTTTAGCACAGATACGCAGTATTTT. Its protein is CASRRDSFSTDTQYF.